The rows below give T cell receptor beta chains drawn from one sample of a study of blood T cell repertoires in COVID-19. Sequenced by immunoSEQ multiplex PCR; TCRdb stores in-frame clones only, minus some. The sample contains approximately 280,000 clones, around 90% of which appear only once. Sequencing was done on a sample of peripheral blood. These receptors all come from a woman in her thirties with COVID-19, enrolled during active disease. Both conserved end residues are part of each CDR3. The D gene is left open where the match is weak. Only part of the rows carry a size: once, few, many, or a class if the clone is expanded.

DNA | CDR3 | J | size | D | V
TGCGCCAGCAGCCAATTCAGCGGGAGGGCTGAGGAGACCCAGTACTTC | CASSQFSGRAEETQYF | TRBJ2-5 | . | TRBD2 | TRBV4-1
TGTGCCAGCAGTCCCCTCAGGGGCCGCTATGGCTACACCTTC | CASSPLRGRYGYTF | TRBJ1-2 | . | . | TRBV6-5
TGTGCCAGCAGCCAAGGCAGGGGGCAAAATCAGCCCCAGCATTTT | CASSQGRGQNQPQHF | TRBJ1-5 | . | TRBD1 | TRBV3-1/TRBV3-2
TGTGCCAGCAGTTTACCCCAGGACAGGGGTCAGCCCCAGCATTTT | CASSLPQDRGQPQHF | TRBJ1-5 | . | TRBD1 | TRBV28
TGTGCCAGCAGTTTATCAGGACAGTCCCTCGGAAACACCATATATTTT | CASSLSGQSLGNTIYF | TRBJ1-3 | . | . | TRBV28
TGTGCCAGCAGTCCGCTCCAGGATTCACCCCTCCACTTT | CASSPLQDSPLHF | TRBJ1-6 | . | . | TRBV6-5
TGTGCCAGCAGTTTAGTCCAACAGCCCCAGCATTTT | CASSLVQQPQHF | TRBJ1-5 | . | . | TRBV28
TGTGCCAGCAGTTTAAGTCAACAGGGTAGTTTTGAGCAGTTCTTC | CASSLSQQGSFEQFF | TRBJ2-1 | . | . | TRBV28
TGCGCCAGCAGCTTGGGGACAGTGACCTACGAGCAGTACTTC | CASSLGTVTYEQYF | TRBJ2-7 | . | . | TRBV5-1
TGTGCCAGCAGCGGACTAGCGGGGAACTCCTACGAGCAGTACTTC | CASSGLAGNSYEQYF | TRBJ2-7 | . | TRBD2 | TRBV3-1/TRBV3-2
TGTGCCAGCAGCCGTGGGACTAGCGGGAGAGAGTCGGCTGAGCAGTTCTTC | CASSRGTSGRESAEQFF | TRBJ2-1 | . | TRBD2 | TRBV5-6
TGTGCCAGCAGTCAACAGAGCAATCAGCCCCAGCATTTT | CASSQQSNQPQHF | TRBJ1-5 | . | . | TRBV7-2
TGCGCCAGCAGCTTTAGCGGCCCCATACCCCTCGAGCAGTACTTC | CASSFSGPIPLEQYF | TRBJ2-7 | few | . | TRBV5-1
TGCGCCAGCAGCTTGTATCGAGGGAGGGGAGAAAAACTGTTTTTT | CASSLYRGRGEKLFF | TRBJ1-4 | . | . | TRBV5-1
TGCGCCAGCAGCCTGGCTAGCGGGAATTCCTTCTCCTACGAGCAGTACTTC | CASSLASGNSFSYEQYF | TRBJ2-7 | . | TRBD2 | TRBV5-1
TGTGCCAGCAGCGAACTCAGGGGGCGGGGTTCACCCCTCCACTTT | CASSELRGRGSPLHF | TRBJ1-6 | . | TRBD1 | TRBV5-6
TGCGCCAGCACGGACGGGACAGGGGAGCTGTTTTTT | CASTDGTGELFF | TRBJ2-2 | . | . | TRBV10-1
TGTGCCAGCAGCCTTACCCTAGACCAAGAGACCCAGTACTTC | CASSLTLDQETQYF | TRBJ2-5 | . | . | TRBV7-9
TGTGCCAGCAGCCAAGATTTCGGGGGGGCATACGAAGCTTTCTTT | CASSQDFGGAYEAFF | TRBJ1-1 | . | . | TRBV3-1/TRBV3-2
TGTGCCGGCAATGGCGGGAGACAAGAGACCCAGTACTTC | CAGNGGRQETQYF | TRBJ2-5 | once | TRBD2 | TRBV18
TGTGCCACCAGTGACCCGGGAGGGGGATCCGGACAAGGGTCTGGCTACACCTTC | CATSDPGGGSGQGSGYTF | TRBJ1-2 | . | . | TRBV24-1
TGCGCCAGCAGCGCGACTAGCGGGATCACAGATACGCAGTATTTT | CASSATSGITDTQYF | TRBJ2-3 | . | TRBD2 | TRBV5-1
TGTGCCAGCAGCACCTCCCGAGGGGGTGAAAAACTGTTTTTT | CASSTSRGGEKLFF | TRBJ1-4 | . | . | TRBV6-5
TGTGCCAGTAGTACGGGACTCCTGACCCACGAGCAGTACTTC | CASSTGLLTHEQYF | TRBJ2-7 | . | . | TRBV19
TGTGCCAGCAGTTTACTGCGGGCCACAGATACGCAGTATTTT | CASSLLRATDTQYF | TRBJ2-3 | . | . | TRBV28
TGTGCCAGCAGTCCGCTCTACGGCACAGATACGCAGTATTTT | CASSPLYGTDTQYF | TRBJ2-3 | . | . | TRBV6-2/TRBV6-3
TGTGCCAGCAGCGCCTCCGGGACAGCTAACTATGGCTACACCTTC | CASSASGTANYGYTF | TRBJ1-2 | . | TRBD1 | TRBV2
TGTGCCAGCCCGGACTATGAGCAGTTCTTC | CASPDYEQFF | TRBJ2-1 | . | . | TRBV6-5
TGTGCCAGCAACAGAGACAGGGGGCATACTGAAGCTTTCTTT | CASNRDRGHTEAFF | TRBJ1-1 | once | TRBD1 | TRBV6-5
TGCAGGGCCAGCGGGCTCAATGAGCAGTTCTTC | CRASGLNEQFF | TRBJ2-1 | . | . | TRBV29-1
TGTGCCAGCAGTTACTCGACTTCGGGGGAGATGCATGAGCAGTTCTTC | CASSYSTSGEMHEQFF | TRBJ2-1 | . | . | TRBV6-5
TGCAGTGCTTCCGGTCCCGCTGAAGCTTTCTTT | CSASGPAEAFF | TRBJ1-1 | . | . | TRBV20-1
TGTGCCAGCAGCGTAACGACAGGGGAAGCTTTCTTT | CASSVTTGEAFF | TRBJ1-1 | . | TRBD1 | TRBV9
TGCGCCAGCAGCTTGGCTGGAGATCGCTACACCTTC | CASSLAGDRYTF | TRBJ1-2 | . | . | TRBV5-1
TGTGCCAGCAGTCGACAGGGAGTCTCTCTCTCTGGAAACACCATATATTTT | CASSRQGVSLSGNTIYF | TRBJ1-3 | . | TRBD1 | TRBV27
TGTGCCAGCAGCCCCGGGCCCGGGACTGTCTACGAGCAGTACTTC | CASSPGPGTVYEQYF | TRBJ2-7 | . | . | TRBV11-3
TGCGCCAGCAGCTTCCAAGGGACAGTTAACACTGAAGCTTTCTTT | CASSFQGTVNTEAFF | TRBJ1-1 | . | TRBD1 | TRBV5-1